This T cell receptor beta chain was captured by sequencing in a study of blood T cells in healthy people across ages. Looked up from germline, CDR1 is SGHRS and CDR2 is YFSETQ. The CDR3 contains 16 residues. A word on this clonotype: A read error may account for a junction end that differs from germline.

Then a second PCR, running about 6 to 11 cycles, was carried out with a sample-barcoded 5' primer and a J-beta primer mix. A single record per CDR3 protein comes from TCRdb applying MiXCR to the 5' RACE reads. The table has about 730,000 distinct CDR3 sequences, roughly 47% seen once. The clonotype originates from a woman in her sixties or seventies in good health. The chain uses TRBV5-1 and TRBJ2-1, with 8 positions matching TRBD2. Sequenced sample: blood. This CDR3 reads CACSGRGIAGNNEQFF. CDR3 DNA sequence: TGCGCCTGCAGCGGCCGGGGGATAGCGGGAAACAATGAGCAGTTCTTC.